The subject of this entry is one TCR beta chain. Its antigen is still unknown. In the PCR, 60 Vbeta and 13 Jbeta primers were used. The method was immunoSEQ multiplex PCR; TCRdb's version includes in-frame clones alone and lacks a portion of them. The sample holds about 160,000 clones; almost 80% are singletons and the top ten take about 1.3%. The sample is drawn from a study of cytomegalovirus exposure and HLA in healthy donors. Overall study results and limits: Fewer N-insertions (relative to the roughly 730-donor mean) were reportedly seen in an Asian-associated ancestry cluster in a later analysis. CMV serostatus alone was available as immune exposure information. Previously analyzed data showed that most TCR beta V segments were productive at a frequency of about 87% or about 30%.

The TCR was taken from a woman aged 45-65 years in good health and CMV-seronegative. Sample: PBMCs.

The CDR3 spells CASSSPREGSSYNSPLHF. The CDR3 bases are TGTGCCAGCAGCTCGCCCCGGGAGGGGAGCTCCTATAATTCACCCCTCCACTTT. J is TRBJ1-6 and V is TRBV7-4, with a weak D call TRBD1 (5 bases). Trimming pared 4 bases from V and 0 bases from J, leaving 16 bases between. This CDR3 spans 18 amino acids. Germline V lookup: CDR1 SGHVT, CDR2 SQSDAQ.